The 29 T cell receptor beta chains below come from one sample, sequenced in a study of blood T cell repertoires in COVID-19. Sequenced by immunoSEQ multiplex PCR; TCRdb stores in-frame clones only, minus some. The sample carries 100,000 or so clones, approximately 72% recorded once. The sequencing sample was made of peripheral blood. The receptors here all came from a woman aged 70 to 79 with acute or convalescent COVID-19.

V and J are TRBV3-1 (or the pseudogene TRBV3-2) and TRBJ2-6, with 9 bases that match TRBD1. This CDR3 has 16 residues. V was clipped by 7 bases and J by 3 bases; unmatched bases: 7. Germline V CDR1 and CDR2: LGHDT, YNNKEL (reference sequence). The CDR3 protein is CASKTQGANGANVLTF. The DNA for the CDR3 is TGTGCCAGCAAAACACAGGGGGCGAATGGGGCCAACGTCCTGACTTTC.

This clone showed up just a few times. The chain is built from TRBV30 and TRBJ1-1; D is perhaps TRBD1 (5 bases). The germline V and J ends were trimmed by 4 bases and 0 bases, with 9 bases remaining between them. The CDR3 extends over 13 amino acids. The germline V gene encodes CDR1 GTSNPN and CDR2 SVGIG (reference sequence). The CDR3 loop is CAWTRGMNTEAFF. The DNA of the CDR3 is TGTGCCTGGACAAGGGGAATGAACACTGAAGCTTTCTTT.

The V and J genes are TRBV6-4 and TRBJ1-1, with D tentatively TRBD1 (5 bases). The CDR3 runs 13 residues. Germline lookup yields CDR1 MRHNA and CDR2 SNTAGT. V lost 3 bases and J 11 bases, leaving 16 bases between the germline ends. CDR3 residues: CASSEARASRAFF. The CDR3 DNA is TGTGCCAGCAGTGAAGCCAGGGCGTCCCGGGCTTTCTTT.

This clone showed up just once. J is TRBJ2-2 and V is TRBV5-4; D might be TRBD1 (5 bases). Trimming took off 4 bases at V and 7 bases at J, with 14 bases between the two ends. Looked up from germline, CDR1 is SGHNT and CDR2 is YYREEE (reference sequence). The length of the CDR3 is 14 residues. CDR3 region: CASSLLEDNGELFF. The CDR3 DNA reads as TGTGCCAGCAGCCTCCTAGAGGACAACGGGGAGCTGTTTTTT.

CDR3 bases: TGCGCCAGCAGCTTTGGCCAAAACGAGCAGTACTTC. Translated: CASSFGQNEQYF. This chain uses TRBV5-1 with TRBJ2-7; D unclear. The CDR3 runs 12 residues. Germline loops: CDR1 SGHRS, CDR2 YFSETQ. V was cut by 2 bases and J by 5 bases, with 8 bases left in between.

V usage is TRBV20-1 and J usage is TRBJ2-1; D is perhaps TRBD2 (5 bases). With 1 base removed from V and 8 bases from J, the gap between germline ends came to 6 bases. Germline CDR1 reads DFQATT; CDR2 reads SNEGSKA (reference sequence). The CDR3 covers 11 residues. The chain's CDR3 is CSARGTYEQFF. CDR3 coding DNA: TGCAGTGCTAGAGGGACTTATGAGCAGTTCTTC.

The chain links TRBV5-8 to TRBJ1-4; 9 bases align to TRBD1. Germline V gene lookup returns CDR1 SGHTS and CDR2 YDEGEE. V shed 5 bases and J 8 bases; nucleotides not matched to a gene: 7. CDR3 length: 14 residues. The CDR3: CASRSGTGPEKLFF. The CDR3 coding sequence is TGTGCCAGCAGGTCCGGGACAGGGCCAGAAAAACTGTTTTTT. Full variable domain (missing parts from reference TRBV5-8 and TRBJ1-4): EAGVTQSPTHLIKTRGQQATLRCSPISGHTSVYWYQQALGLGLQFLLWYDEGEERNRGNFPPRFSGRQFPNYSSELNVNALELEDSALYLCASRSGTGPEKLFFGSGTQLSVL.

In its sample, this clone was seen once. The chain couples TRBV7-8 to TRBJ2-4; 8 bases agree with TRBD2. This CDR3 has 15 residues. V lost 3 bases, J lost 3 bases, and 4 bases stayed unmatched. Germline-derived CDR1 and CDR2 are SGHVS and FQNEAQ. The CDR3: CASSFNGGVKNIQYF. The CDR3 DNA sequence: TGTGCCAGCAGCTTCAACGGGGGGGTCAAAAACATTCAGTACTTC.

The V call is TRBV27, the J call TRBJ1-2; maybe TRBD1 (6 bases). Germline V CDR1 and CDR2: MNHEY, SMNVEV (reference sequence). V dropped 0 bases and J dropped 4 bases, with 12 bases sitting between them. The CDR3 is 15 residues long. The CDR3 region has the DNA TGTGCCAGCAGTTTATCTCGGGGGGCCGGCTATGGCTACACCTTC. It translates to CASSLSRGAGYGYTF.

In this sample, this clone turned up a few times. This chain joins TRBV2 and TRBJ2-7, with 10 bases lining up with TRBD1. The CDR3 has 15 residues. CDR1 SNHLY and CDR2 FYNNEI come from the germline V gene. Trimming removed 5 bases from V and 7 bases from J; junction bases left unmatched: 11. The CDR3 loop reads CASSPTTGQGGEQYF. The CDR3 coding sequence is TGTGCCAGCAGTCCGACTACAGGACAGGGGGGTGAGCAGTACTTC.

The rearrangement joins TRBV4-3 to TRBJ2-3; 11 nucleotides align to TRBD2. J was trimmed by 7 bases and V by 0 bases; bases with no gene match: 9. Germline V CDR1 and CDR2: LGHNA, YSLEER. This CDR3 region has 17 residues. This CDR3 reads CASSQDGSGGAGNTQYF. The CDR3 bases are TGCGCCAGCAGCCAAGATGGTAGCGGGGGGGCGGGGAATACGCAGTATTTT.

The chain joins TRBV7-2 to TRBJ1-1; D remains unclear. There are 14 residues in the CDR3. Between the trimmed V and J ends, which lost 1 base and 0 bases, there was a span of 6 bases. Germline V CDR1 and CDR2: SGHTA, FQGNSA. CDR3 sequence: CASSLGRMNTEAFF. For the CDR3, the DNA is TGTGCCAGCAGCTTAGGGAGGATGAACACTGAAGCTTTCTTT.

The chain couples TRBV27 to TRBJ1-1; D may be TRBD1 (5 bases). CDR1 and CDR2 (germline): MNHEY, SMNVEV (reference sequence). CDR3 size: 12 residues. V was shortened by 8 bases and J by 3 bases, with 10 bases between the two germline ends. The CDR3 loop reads CASGRGDTEAFF. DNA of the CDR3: TGTGCCAGCGGTAGGGGCGACACTGAAGCTTTCTTT.

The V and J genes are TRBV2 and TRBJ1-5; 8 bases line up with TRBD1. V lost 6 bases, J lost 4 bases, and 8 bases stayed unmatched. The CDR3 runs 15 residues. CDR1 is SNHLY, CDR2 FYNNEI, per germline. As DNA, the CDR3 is TGTGCCAGCAGGGGAAACAGGGGGAAGAATCAGCCCCAGCATTTT. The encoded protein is CASRGNRGKNQPQHF.

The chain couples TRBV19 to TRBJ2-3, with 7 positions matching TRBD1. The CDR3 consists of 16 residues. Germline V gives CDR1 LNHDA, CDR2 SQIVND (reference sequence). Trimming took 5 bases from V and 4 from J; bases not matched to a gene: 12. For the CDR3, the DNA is TGTGCCAGTAGTCTGGGACAGTCGGGTCGGGCAGATACGCAGTATTTT. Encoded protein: CASSLGQSGRADTQYF.

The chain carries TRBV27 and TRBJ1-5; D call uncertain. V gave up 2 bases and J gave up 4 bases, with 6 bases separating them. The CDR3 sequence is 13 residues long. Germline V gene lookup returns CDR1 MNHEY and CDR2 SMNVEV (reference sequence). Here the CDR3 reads CASSLLVNQPQHF. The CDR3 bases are TGTGCCAGCAGTTTACTCGTTAATCAGCCCCAGCATTTT.

CDR3 amino acids: CASSPGTGWGQPQHF. The CDR3 coding sequence is TGTGCCAGCAGCCCCGGGACAGGGTGGGGTCAGCCCCAGCATTTT. The chain uses TRBV7-9 and TRBJ1-5, with 9 bases matching TRBD1. The V and J ends lost 5 bases and 6 bases, in that order; junction bases with no gene match: 8. The CDR3 has 15 residues. The germline CDR1 and CDR2 sequences are SEHNR and FQNEAQ (reference sequence).

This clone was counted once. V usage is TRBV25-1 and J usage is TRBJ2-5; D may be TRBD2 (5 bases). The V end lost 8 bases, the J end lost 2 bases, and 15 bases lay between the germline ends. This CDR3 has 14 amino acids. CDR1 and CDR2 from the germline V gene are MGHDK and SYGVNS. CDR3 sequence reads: CASAPVGSQETQYF. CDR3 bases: TGTGCCAGCGCCCCAGTGGGGAGTCAAGAGACCCAGTACTTC.

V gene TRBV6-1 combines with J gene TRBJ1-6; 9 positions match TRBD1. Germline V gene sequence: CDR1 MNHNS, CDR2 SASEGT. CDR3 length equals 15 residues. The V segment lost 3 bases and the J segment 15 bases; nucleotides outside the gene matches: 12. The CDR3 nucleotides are TGTGCCAGCAGTGAGCCGGGACAGGGACTCCGGGACCTCCACTTT. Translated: CASSEPGQGLRDLHF.

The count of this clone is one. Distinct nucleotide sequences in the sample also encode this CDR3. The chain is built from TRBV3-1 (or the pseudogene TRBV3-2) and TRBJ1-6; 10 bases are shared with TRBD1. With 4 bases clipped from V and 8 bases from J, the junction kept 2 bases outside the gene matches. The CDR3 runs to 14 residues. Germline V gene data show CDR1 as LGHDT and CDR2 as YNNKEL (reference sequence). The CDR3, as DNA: TGTGCCAGCAGCCTAGGACAGGGGGATTCACCCCTCCACTTT. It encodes CASSLGQGDSPLHF.

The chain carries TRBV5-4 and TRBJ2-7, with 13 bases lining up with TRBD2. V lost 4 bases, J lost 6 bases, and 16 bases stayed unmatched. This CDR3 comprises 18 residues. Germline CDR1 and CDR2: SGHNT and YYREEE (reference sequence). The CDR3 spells CASSKGLTSGGPLGEQYF. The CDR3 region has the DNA TGTGCCAGCAGCAAGGGCTTGACTAGCGGGGGGCCTTTGGGCGAGCAGTACTTC.

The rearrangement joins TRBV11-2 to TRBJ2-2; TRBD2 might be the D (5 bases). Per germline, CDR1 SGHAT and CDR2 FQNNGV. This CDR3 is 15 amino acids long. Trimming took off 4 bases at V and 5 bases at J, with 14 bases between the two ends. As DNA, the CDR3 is TGTGCCAGCAGCTCATTCACGAGGGCGACCGGGGAGCTGTTTTTT. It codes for CASSSFTRATGELFF. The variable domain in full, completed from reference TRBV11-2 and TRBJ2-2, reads EAGVAQSPRYKIIEKRQSVAFWCNPISGHATLYWYQQILGQGPKLLIQFQNNGVVDDSQLPKDRFSAERLKGVDSTLKIQPAKLEDSAVYLCASSSFTRATGELFFGEGSRLTVL.

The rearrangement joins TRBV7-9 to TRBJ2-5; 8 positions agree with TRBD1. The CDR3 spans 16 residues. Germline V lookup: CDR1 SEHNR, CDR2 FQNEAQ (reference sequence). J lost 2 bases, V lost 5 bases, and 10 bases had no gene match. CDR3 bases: TGTGCCAGCAGCCCCTACGGACAGGGTCGGCAAGAGACCCAGTACTTC. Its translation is CASSPYGQGRQETQYF.

CDR3 in DNA: TGTGCCAGCAGCGTCTACCGGGGGACAGGTTCCAATCAGCCCCAGCATTTT. It codes for CASSVYRGTGSNQPQHF. J is TRBJ1-5 and V is TRBV21-1; the table's D call, TRBD1, has no DNA check behind it. TRBV21-1 is marked as a pseudogene. CDR3 size: 17 residues.

The DNA for the CDR3 is TGTGCCAGCAGCAAACGGGACAACAGGGGTCCGTACCAAGAGACCCAGTACTTC. Translated: CASSKRDNRGPYQETQYF. The chain links TRBV21-1 to TRBJ2-5; the table's D call TRBD1 went unverified against the DNA. TRBV21-1 is annotated as a pseudogene. The CDR3 contains 18 residues.

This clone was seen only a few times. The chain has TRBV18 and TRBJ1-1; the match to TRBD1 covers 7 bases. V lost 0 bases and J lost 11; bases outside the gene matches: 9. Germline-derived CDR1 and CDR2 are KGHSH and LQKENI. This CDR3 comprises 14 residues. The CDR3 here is CASSPPASGGIAFF. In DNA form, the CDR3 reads TGTGCCAGCTCACCACCGGCGTCAGGGGGAATTGCTTTCTTT.

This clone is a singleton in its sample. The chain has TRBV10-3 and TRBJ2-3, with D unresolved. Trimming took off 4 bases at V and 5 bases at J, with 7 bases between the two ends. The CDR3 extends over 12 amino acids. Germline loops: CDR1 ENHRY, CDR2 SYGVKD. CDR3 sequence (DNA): TGTGCCATCAGTGCTGGCCGAGATACGCAGTATTTT. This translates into CAISAGRDTQYF.

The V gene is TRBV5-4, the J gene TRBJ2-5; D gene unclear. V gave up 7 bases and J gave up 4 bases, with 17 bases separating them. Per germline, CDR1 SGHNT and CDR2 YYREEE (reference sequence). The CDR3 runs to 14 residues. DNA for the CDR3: TGTGCCAGCGGCTCTAAAGCTGGTTCAGAGACCCAGTACTTC. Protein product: CASGSKAGSETQYF.

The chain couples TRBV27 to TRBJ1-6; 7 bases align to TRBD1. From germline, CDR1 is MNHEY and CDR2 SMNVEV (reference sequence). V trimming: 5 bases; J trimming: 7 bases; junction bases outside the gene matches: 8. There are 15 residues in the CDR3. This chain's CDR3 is CASSRIGTENSPLHF. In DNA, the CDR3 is TGTGCCAGCAGTCGCATAGGGACAGAGAATTCACCCCTCCACTTT.